Below, 21 T cell receptor beta chains from the same sample are listed, as sequenced in a study of PD-1 blockade in classical Hodgkin lymphoma. Exposure to brentuximab vedotin varied, and each patient had relapsed following autologous stem cell transplantation. Magnetic depletion of unwanted cells isolated CD4+ T cells from thawed PBMCs. Data came from immunoSEQ multiplex PCR; TCRdb stores just in-frame clones and leaves some out. The sample includes more than 7,500 clones, 70% to 80% of them seen just once. The source was CD4+ T cells from blood, collected at baseline. These receptors were taken from a human donor with classical Hodgkin lymphoma.

The chain couples TRBV6-1 to TRBJ2-5; TRBD2 matches at 9 bases. The V gene's germline CDR1 is MNHNS and CDR2 SASEGT. V lost 3 bases, J lost 5 bases, and 13 bases stayed unmatched. The CDR3 has 17 amino acids. The CDR3 bases are TGTGCCAGCAGTGACTTGAGCGGGAGGTGGGCCCCGGAGACCCAGTACTTC. Protein product: CASSDLSGRWAPETQYF.

The chain has TRBV28 and TRBJ2-1; possible D gene TRBD2, 6 bases. Germline lookup yields CDR1 MDHEN and CDR2 SYDVKM. The CDR3 sequence is 16 residues long. The germline V and J ends were trimmed by 3 bases and 4 bases, with 16 bases remaining between them. The CDR3 spells CASSFGGRDWYNEQFF. CDR3 DNA sequence: TGTGCCAGCAGTTTCGGGGGTCGGGACTGGTACAATGAGCAGTTCTTC.

The rearrangement joins TRBV11-2 to TRBJ2-3; 7 nucleotides agree with TRBD2. CDR1 SGHAT and CDR2 FQNNGV come from the germline V gene. This CDR3 is built from 15 residues. The V segment lost 3 bases and the J segment 1 base; nucleotides outside the gene matches: 4. The CDR3 DNA reads as TGTGCCAGCAGCTTCCAGGGAGGGGGCACAGATACGCAGTATTTT. Translated, it gives CASSFQGGGTDTQYF.

In its sample, this clone was seen a few times. The chain has TRBV18 and TRBJ2-3; 10 bases agree with TRBD1. This CDR3 spans 15 amino acids. CDR1 and CDR2 (germline): KGHSH, LQKENI. V was clipped by 4 bases and J by 2 bases; unmatched bases: 3. CDR3 in DNA: TGTGCCAGCTCACGACAGGGGGCGGTCACAGATACGCAGTATTTT. It yields the protein CASSRQGAVTDTQYF.

This clone is a singleton in its sample. The chain joins TRBV9 to TRBJ2-7, with 7 nucleotides matching TRBD1. V lost 0 bases, J lost 3 bases, and 3 bases stayed unmatched. The CDR3 is 14 amino acids. Germline V gene lookup returns CDR1 SGDLS and CDR2 YYNGEE. This CDR3 is CASSVDRGGYEQYF. CDR3 bases: TGTGCCAGCAGCGTAGACAGGGGTGGCTACGAGCAGTACTTC.

This clone occurred a few times. The chain links TRBV28 to TRBJ1-5; D is possibly TRBD1 (6 bases). The CDR3 runs 21 residues. Germline values: CDR1 MDHEN, CDR2 SYDVKM. V dropped 1 base and J dropped 1 base, with 26 bases sitting between them. CDR3 residues: CASSLFRIKGRVGGSNQPQHF. The CDR3, as DNA: TGTGCCAGCAGTTTATTCAGAATAAAAGGCAGGGTAGGGGGAAGCAATCAGCCCCAGCATTTT. The entire variable domain, with the rest obtained from reference TRBV28 and TRBJ1-5, is as follows: DVKVTQSSRYLVKRTGEKVFLECVQDMDHENMFWYRQDPGLGLRLIYFSYDVKMKEKGDIPEGYSVSREKKERFSLILESASTNQTSMYLCASSLFRIKGRVGGSNQPQHFGDGTRLSIL.

The CDR3 is CASTGQLAGGNEQYF. CDR3 nucleotides: TGTGCCAGCACTGGTCAACTAGCGGGAGGGAACGAGCAGTACTTC. The chain is built from TRBV6-1 and TRBJ2-7; 13 positions agree with TRBD2. Germline V lookup: CDR1 MNHNS, CDR2 SASEGT. The V segment lost 7 bases and the J segment 5 bases; nucleotides outside the gene matches: 8. The CDR3 extends over 15 amino acids.

This clone was seen a few times. V gene TRBV5-1 combines with J gene TRBJ2-7, with 9 bases matching TRBD2. The ends lost 4 bases at V and 6 bases at J; junction bases unmatched: 2. The CDR3 is 12 residues long. CDR1 SGHRS and CDR2 YFSETQ come from the germline V gene. In DNA, the CDR3 is TGCGCCAGCAGCCTAGCGGGACTCGAGCAGTACTTC. It encodes CASSLAGLEQYF.

This clone has a handful of counts. This rearrangement joins TRBV7-2 to TRBJ2-7, with D possibly TRBD2 on 5 matching bases. CDR3 length: 13 residues. V dropped 4 bases and J dropped 5 bases, with 12 bases sitting between them. CDR1 and CDR2 from the germline V gene are SGHTA and FQGNSA. CDR3 DNA sequence: TGTGCCAGCAGCTCCCCGAGGCGGGACGAGCAGTACTTC. As protein: CASSSPRRDEQYF.

The genes are TRBV19 and TRBJ2-3, with TRBD2 matching over 13 bases. Looked up from germline, CDR1 is LNHDA and CDR2 is SQIVND (reference sequence). The length of the CDR3 is 17 residues. V shed 7 bases, J shed 5 bases, and the junction held 12 bases outside the gene matches. CDR3 loop: CASTNTGLAGSRDTQYF. In nucleotides, the CDR3 is TGTGCCAGTACCAATACGGGACTAGCGGGAAGTAGAGATACGCAGTATTTT. The whole variable domain, filled in from reference TRBV19 and TRBJ2-3, reads DGGITQSPKYLFRKEGQNVTLSCEQNLNHDAMYWYRQDPGQGLRLIYYSQIVNDFQKGDIAEGYSVSREKKESFPLTVTSAQKNPTAFYLCASTNTGLAGSRDTQYFGPGTRLTVL.

This sequence joins TRBV5-1 and TRBJ2-2; D may be TRBD2 (5 bases). The V and J ends lost 4 bases and 5 bases respectively, with 12 bases between them. Germline V lookup: CDR1 SGHRS, CDR2 YFSETQ. The CDR3 length is 14 residues. The CDR3 protein is CASSREGATGELFF. In nucleotides, the CDR3 is TGCGCCAGCAGCCGTGAGGGAGCAACCGGGGAGCTGTTTTTT.

The chain employs TRBV10-3 and TRBJ2-3; possibly TRBD1 or TRBD2 for D (5 bases each). The CDR3 has 15 residues. Trimming stripped 6 bases from V and 6 bases from J, with 19 bases between. CDR1 ENHRY and CDR2 SYGVKD come from the germline V gene. The CDR3 protein is CAIRPSGTQQDTQYF. The CDR3 bases are TGTGCCATCAGGCCTTCCGGGACGCAGCAGGATACGCAGTATTTT.

This chain joins TRBV5-5 and TRBJ2-7; 10 nucleotides match TRBD1. Per the germline V gene, CDR1 is SGHKS and CDR2 is YYEKEE (reference sequence). The CDR3 spans 16 residues. Trimming at V came to 5 bases and at J to 2 bases, leaving 10 bases not matched to a gene. The CDR3 bases are TGTGCCAGCAGTTACGGCGGGACAGGGGTCCCCTACGAGCAGTACTTC. This translates into CASSYGGTGVPYEQYF. The variable domain in full, completed from reference TRBV5-5 and TRBJ2-7, reads DAGVTQSPTHLIKTRGQQVTLRCSPISGHKSVSWYQQVLGQGPQFIFQYYEKEERGRGNFPDRFSARQFPNYSSELNVNALLLGDSALYLCASSYGGTGVPYEQYFGPGTRLTVT.

V usage is TRBV6-5 and J usage is TRBJ2-7, with 9 bases fitting TRBD1. The CDR3 covers 12 residues. V was clipped by 5 bases and J by 12 bases; unmatched bases: 8. From germline, CDR1 is MNHEY and CDR2 SVGAGI. CDR3 protein: CASSEWDRDPYF. The CDR3 DNA sequence: TGTGCCAGCAGTGAATGGGACAGGGACCCGTACTTC.

This chain joins TRBV29-1 and TRBJ2-5; the D gene is possibly TRBD1 (6 bases). The CDR3 is 13 residues long. With 6 bases removed from V and 5 bases from J, the gap between germline ends came to 16 bases. Germline CDR1 SQVTM, CDR2 ANQGSEA. Written as DNA, the CDR3 is TGCAGCGTCCGCCCAGGGGCGGGTGAGACCCAGTACTTC. The encoded protein is CSVRPGAGETQYF.

The chain has TRBV29-1 and TRBJ1-1; 8 bases map to TRBD1. The CDR3 has 14 amino acids. Germline CDR1 reads SQVTM; CDR2 reads ANQGSEA. V was clipped by 7 bases and J by 2 bases; unmatched bases: 9. DNA of the CDR3: TGCAGCGCCCGATACGGGACAGGAAACACTGAAGCTTTCTTT. Its protein product is CSARYGTGNTEAFF.

The gene calls are TRBV28 and TRBJ1-3; D is uncertain. The CDR3 spans 16 residues. CDR1 MDHEN and CDR2 SYDVKM come from the germline V gene. Trimming cost V 6 bases and J 0 bases, with 15 bases left between them. The CDR3 region has the DNA TGTGCCAGCAGACCTCTAGACCGGAGCTCTGGAAACACCATATATTTT. Translated, it gives CASRPLDRSSGNTIYF.

This chain joins TRBV5-6 and TRBJ2-7, with unresolved D. Germline loops: CDR1 SGHDT, CDR2 YYEEEE. V lost 1 base and J lost 2, with 13 bases in between. The CDR3 has 15 residues. The CDR3 loop reads CASSLWFQDAYEQYF. CDR3 bases: TGTGCCAGCAGCTTGTGGTTCCAGGACGCCTACGAGCAGTACTTC.

V is TRBV19 and J is TRBJ2-7; TRBD1 aligns across 9 bases. V lost 0 bases to trimming and J lost 5 bases; unmatched junction nucleotides: 2. Germline CDR1 LNHDA, CDR2 SQIVND (reference sequence). The CDR3 covers 14 residues. In DNA form, the CDR3 reads TGTGCCAGTAGTATAGAGGGACAGGGAGACGAGCAGTACTTC. Its protein product is CASSIEGQGDEQYF.

This chain connects TRBV28 to TRBJ1-2; D gene unclear. The CDR3 runs 12 residues. V lost 3 bases, J lost 3 bases, and 5 bases lay in between. The germline gives CDR1 MDHEN, CDR2 SYDVKM. DNA for the CDR3: TGTGCCAGCAGTTTCCAGGACTATGGCTACACCTTC. Translated, it gives CASSFQDYGYTF.

This clone has just a few counts. The chain employs TRBV19 and TRBJ1-2; the D gene is possibly TRBD1 (5 bases). There are 13 residues in the CDR3. The V gene's germline CDR1 is LNHDA and CDR2 SQIVND (reference sequence). The germline V and J ends were trimmed by 6 bases and 4 bases, with 12 bases remaining between them. The CDR3 protein is CASSLGRGYGYTF. For the CDR3, the DNA is TGTGCCAGTAGCCTGGGGCGCGGCTATGGCTACACCTTC.